This is a list of T cell receptor beta chains from one sample in a study of cytomegalovirus exposure and HLA in healthy donors. Produced via immunoSEQ multiplex PCR; TCRdb's table is partial and in-frame only. The table lists about 88,000 clones, around 79% of them singletons. The source material was PBMCs. These receptors were obtained from a woman aged 40 to 50 in good health and CMV-seronegative. CDR3s leave out the opening cysteine and the closing phenylalanine or tryptophan. The order of the fields is clone size, V gene, J gene, CDR3 protein. Rows may omit the clone size; those that give it use once, few, many or a size class.

size: once
V: TRBV18
J: TRBJ1-4
CDR3: ASWPGTGGTNEKLF

size: .
V: TRBV7-9
J: TRBJ2-3
CDR3: ASSPSGGVGVGTTDTQY

size: .
V: TRBV18
J: TRBJ1-5
CDR3: ASSSMGGASGYSNQPQH

size: once
V: TRBV5-1
J: TRBJ2-3
CDR3: ASSLARGGEVDTQY

size: few
V: TRBV7-9
J: TRBJ1-2
CDR3: ASSLMVRGNGYT

size: .
V: TRBV5-1
J: TRBJ2-7
CDR3: ASSFGGKQY

size: .
V: TRBV6-1
J: TRBJ1-5
CDR3: ASSRDRGGNQPQH

size: .
V: TRBV9
J: TRBJ2-7
CDR3: ASSVGGGAAYEQY

size: .
V: TRBV5-4
J: TRBJ2-7
CDR3: ASSIGGTPGTYEQY

size: .
V: TRBV19
J: TRBJ1-1
CDR3: ASRSPGRGGAGAF

size: .
V: TRBV2
J: TRBJ1-1
CDR3: ASSRTGLNTEAF

size: .
V: TRBV18
J: TRBJ1-6
CDR3: ASSPVNAGQAIRSLH

size: .
V: TRBV2
J: TRBJ1-3
CDR3: ASGEEGSNTIY

size: .
V: TRBV15
J: TRBJ1-2
CDR3: ATSRDIVTGDNGYT

size: .
V: TRBV6-1
J: .
CDR3: ASSRTEDDYGEQY

size: .
V: TRBV7-2
J: TRBJ2-3
CDR3: ASSRRATGGLGDTQY

size: .
V: TRBV27
J: TRBJ2-6
CDR3: ASSPRQGRDSGANVLT

size: .
V: TRBV2
J: TRBJ2-3
CDR3: ASTRDSITDTQY

size: few
V: TRBV6-5
J: TRBJ1-2
CDR3: ASSRDSNYGYT

size: .
V: TRBV2
J: TRBJ1-4
CDR3: ASSSGGGNEKLF

size: few
V: TRBV2
J: TRBJ1-4
CDR3: ASSDEQLGEKLF

size: .
V: TRBV6-5
J: TRBJ2-3
CDR3: ASSYPGTDTQY

size: .
V: TRBV27
J: TRBJ1-1
CDR3: ASSTTGNTEAF

size: .
V: TRBV14
J: TRBJ1-4
CDR3: ASSQRAGNSEKLF

size: .
V: TRBV4-1
J: TRBJ1-2
CDR3: ASSQDRGLGYGYT

size: .
V: TRBV5-1
J: TRBJ1-1
CDR3: ATSQGARAEAF

size: few
V: TRBV9
J: TRBJ1-1
CDR3: ASSVDAGQRGMNTEAF

size: .
V: TRBV6-5
J: TRBJ1-4
CDR3: ASSYSTGVREKLF

size: .
V: TRBV28
J: TRBJ1-6
CDR3: ASSLGLSYNSPLH

size: few
V: TRBV11-2
J: TRBJ1-1
CDR3: ASSLRIPEAF

size: .
V: TRBV7-2
J: TRBJ1-6
CDR3: ASSPQGFMAPLH

size: .
V: TRBV30
J: TRBJ1-4
CDR3: AWSEGQLNEKLF

size: .
V: TRBV2
J: TRBJ1-2
CDR3: ASSLKGRGQGYT

size: .
V: TRBV4-2
J: TRBJ2-3
CDR3: ASSQRQGTTDTQY

size: once
V: TRBV6-1
J: TRBJ1-5
CDR3: ASSGQGGEPQH

size: .
V: TRBV19
J: TRBJ1-5
CDR3: ATEQGLGNQPQH